Following are 20 T cell receptor beta chains from one sample sequenced in a study of T cell responses to AZD1222 COVID-19 vaccine. Measured with immunoSEQ multiplex PCR; TCRdb has only the in-frame clones, and not every one. The sample yields 85,000 to 130,000 clones, about 89% seen once. The sequenced sample was peripheral blood, obtained on day 0 of AZD1222 vaccination. The receptors come from an adult in good health.

The chain is built from TRBV29-1 and TRBJ2-7; D is possibly TRBD1 (5 bases). Germline CDR1 and CDR2: SQVTM and ANQGSEA. V was cut by 5 bases and J by 0 bases, with 8 bases left in between. CDR3 size: 12 residues. In DNA, the CDR3 is TGCAGCGTTCAACAGGCCTCCTACGAGCAGTACTTC. Its translation: CSVQQASYEQYF.

This chain joins TRBV13 and TRBJ1-1; the D gene is possibly TRBD1 (5 bases). This CDR3 is built from 14 residues. CDR1 is PRHDT, CDR2 FYEKMQ, per germline (reference sequence). The germline V and J ends were trimmed by 3 bases and 7 bases, with 15 bases remaining between them. The CDR3 sequence: CASSFGTGKGEAFF. CDR3 in DNA: TGTGCCAGCAGCTTCGGGACTGGGAAGGGTGAAGCTTTCTTT.

CDR3 loop: CASSWAAYGYTF. The CDR3 DNA sequence: TGTGCCAGCAGTTGGGCAGCCTATGGCTACACCTTC. The chain uses TRBV25-1 and TRBJ1-2, with D uncertain. Germline V gene sequence: CDR1 MGHDK, CDR2 SYGVNS. The length of the CDR3 is 12 residues. The V gene lost 5 bases and the J gene lost 4 bases, with 8 bases spanning the gap.

The V and J genes are TRBV4-1 and TRBJ1-1; D unclear. V was clipped by 1 base and J by 1 base, with 10 bases between them. The CDR3 runs 15 residues. Germline V gene sequence: CDR1 MGHRA, CDR2 YSYEKL. CDR3 nucleotide sequence: TGCGCCAGCAGCCAAGTTGGCGTGGGGAACACTGAAGCTTTCTTT. Translating gives CASSQVGVGNTEAFF.

The V call is TRBV10-3, the J call TRBJ1-2, with D unclear. Germline V gene lookup returns CDR1 ENHRY and CDR2 SYGVKD. Trimming removed 10 bases from V and 1 base from J, with 13 bases in between. CDR3 length: 13 residues. The CDR3 sequence is CASLDGNNYGYTF. The CDR3 DNA reads TGTGCCAGCCTTGACGGAAATAACTATGGCTACACCTTC.

This clone has ten or more counts. J is TRBJ1-6 and V is TRBV30; D is uncertain. This CDR3 spans 17 amino acids. V was cut by 1 base and J by 0 bases, with 13 bases left in between. Looked up from germline, CDR1 is GTSNPN and CDR2 is SVGIG (reference sequence). CDR3 in amino acids: CAWSATHRSSYNSPLHF. The CDR3 DNA sequence: TGTGCCTGGAGTGCTACTCACAGAAGCTCCTATAATTCACCCCTCCACTTT.

The gene calls are TRBV2 and TRBJ1-5; D may be TRBD1 (5 bases). V was shortened by 4 bases and J by 1 base, with 11 bases between the two germline ends. The CDR3 consists of 15 residues. Germline V CDR1 and CDR2: SNHLY, FYNNEI. The CDR3 loop is CASSGGVWSNQPQHF. The DNA for the CDR3 is TGTGCCAGCAGTGGGGGGGTTTGGAGCAATCAGCCCCAGCATTTT.

V is TRBV5-1 and J is TRBJ2-7; 7 positions agree with TRBD1. The CDR3 sequence is 16 residues long. Germline assignment: CDR1 SGHRS and CDR2 YFSETQ. Germline trimming cut 0 bases from V and 9 bases from J; bases unmatched to any gene: 15. The DNA for the CDR3 is TGCGCCAGCAGCTTGGACAACTTGGGACAGAACTTGAGGCAGTACTTC. Protein product: CASSLDNLGQNLRQYF.

The chain joins TRBV13 to TRBJ1-1; D is perhaps TRBD1 (5 bases). Germline values: CDR1 PRHDT, CDR2 FYEKMQ (reference sequence). Trimming pared 4 bases from V and 3 bases from J, leaving 15 bases between. The CDR3 runs 15 residues. CDR3 DNA sequence: TGTGCCAGCAGCTCGGTGAGACAGCGGTACACTGAAGCTTTCTTT. It codes for CASSSVRQRYTEAFF.

The gene calls are TRBV30 and TRBJ2-5, with D possibly being TRBD1 (6 bases). This CDR3 region has 13 residues. V was trimmed by 5 bases and J by 4 bases, leaving 14 bases between them. The germline V gene has CDR1 GTSNPN and CDR2 SVGIG (reference sequence). The CDR3 region has the DNA TGTGCCTGGGACGGTCAGGGGTTAGAGACCCAGTACTTC. Translated, it gives CAWDGQGLETQYF.

This chain connects TRBV19 to TRBJ2-4; D may match TRBD1 or TRBD2 (5 bases each). The ends were cut back, 5 bases at V and 8 bases at J, with 19 bases in the middle. Germline CDR1 is LNHDA and CDR2 is SQIVND (reference sequence). The CDR3 extends over 15 amino acids. The CDR3 reads CASSLYLGGTDIQYF. The CDR3 DNA reads TGTGCCAGTAGTCTTTATCTTGGGGGAACGGACATTCAGTACTTC.

The V gene is TRBV7-6, the J gene TRBJ1-2; weak D call: TRBD1 (5 bases). Germline V gives CDR1 SGHVS, CDR2 FNYEAQ. Between the trimmed V and J ends, which lost 5 bases and 8 bases, there was a span of 18 bases. The CDR3 runs 14 residues. This CDR3 reads CASSPARVFGGYTF. The CDR3 coding sequence is TGTGCCAGCAGCCCCGCCAGGGTATTCGGGGGCTACACCTTC.

The chain carries TRBV7-9 and TRBJ1-2; 7 bases map to TRBD1. V gave up 5 bases and J gave up 5 bases; unmatched junction bases: 8. The CDR3 has 14 residues. The germline V gene has CDR1 SEHNR and CDR2 FQNEAQ (reference sequence). The CDR3 region is CASSLAGQKYGYTF. In DNA, the CDR3 is TGTGCCAGCAGCCTGGCGGGACAGAAATATGGCTACACCTTC.

The CDR3 region has the DNA TGTGCCAGCAGCCGCCCTTTGAGGACTGAAGCTTTCTTT. As protein: CASSRPLRTEAFF. The chain carries TRBV7-2 and TRBJ1-1; no clear D. The length of the CDR3 is 13 residues. The V and J ends lost 5 bases and 5 bases respectively, with 12 bases between them. Germline V gene sequence: CDR1 SGHTA, CDR2 FQGNSA.

The chain has TRBV6-2 or TRBV6-3 and TRBJ2-1; 12 bases are a match to TRBD2. V shed 3 bases and J 6 bases; nucleotides not matched to a gene: 12. The CDR3 consists of 18 residues. The germline V gene encodes CDR1 MNHEY and CDR2 SVGEGT. The CDR3 is CASSYPTSGRTGSNEQFF. In nucleotides, the CDR3 is TGTGCCAGCAGTTATCCGACTAGCGGGAGAACCGGGTCCAATGAGCAGTTCTTC.

The CDR3 DNA follows: TGTGCCAGCAGGAGAGGACAGGACTCCTACAATGAGCAGTTCTTC. Protein product: CASRRGQDSYNEQFF. The gene calls are TRBV27 and TRBJ2-1; TRBD1 agrees at 7 bases. The V and J ends lost 6 bases and 0 bases, in that order; junction bases with no gene match: 5. Germline CDR1 and CDR2: MNHEY and SMNVEV (reference sequence). The CDR3 is made up of 15 amino acids.

The J gene is TRBJ2-2, the V gene TRBV4-2; 10 nucleotides match TRBD2. The J segment lost 0 bases and the V segment lost 5 bases, leaving 12 bases of the junction unmatched. Germline CDR1 is LGHNA and CDR2 is YNFKEQ. The CDR3 runs 19 residues. In DNA, the CDR3 is TGTGCCAGCAGCGGTCAGAGCGGGGGGGCAATTACGAACACCGGGGAGCTGTTTTTT. Its translation is CASSGQSGGAITNTGELFF.

This chain links TRBV29-1 with TRBJ1-2; D unresolved. Trimming pared 6 bases from V and 4 bases from J, leaving 24 bases between. The germline CDR1 and CDR2 sequences are SQVTM and ANQGSEA. This CDR3 has 16 residues. The CDR3 protein is CSVSQATGSSSYGYTF. As DNA, the CDR3 is TGCAGCGTATCCCAGGCGACCGGTTCCAGTTCCTATGGCTACACCTTC.

The chain is built from TRBV15 and TRBJ1-4; 9 nucleotides line up with TRBD1. J gave up 4 bases and V 5 bases, and 14 bases lay outside the gene matches. Germline CDR1 and CDR2: LNHNV and YYDKDF (reference sequence). The CDR3 is 18 residues long. The CDR3 here is CATSSPIQTGGYNEKLFF. CDR3 nucleotides: TGTGCCACCAGCTCCCCTATACAGACAGGGGGTTATAATGAAAAACTGTTTTTT.

The V gene is TRBV28, the J gene TRBJ1-5, with TRBD1 matching 7 bases. V lost 6 bases to trimming and J lost 3 bases; unmatched junction nucleotides: 5. Germline loops: CDR1 MDHEN, CDR2 SYDVKM. The CDR3 loop spans 14 amino acids. Here the CDR3 DNA reads TGTGCCAGCAGCCGGACAGGAATCAATCAGCCCCAGCATTTT. It codes for CASSRTGINQPQHF.